The clone carrying this T cell receptor (beta chain) was found a few times. Antigen: not known. This sample stems from a study of blood T cells in healthy people across ages. Findings and limits, study-wide: Roughly linearly, TCR beta diversity per million T cells fell as age increased.

J gave up 11 bases and V 5 bases, and 8 bases lay outside the gene matches. CDR1 and CDR2 from the germline V gene are LGHDT and YNNKEL (reference sequence). This CDR3 spans 13 amino acids. Next came a second PCR, run for about 6 to 11 cycles, which used a sample-barcoded 5' primer along with a J-beta primer mix. Via MiXCR, TCRdb re-called the 5' RACE reads, giving one row per CDR3 protein. The table includes 1.5 million to 2 million distinct CDR3 sequences, 30% to 40% detected once. The chain carries TRBV3-1 and TRBJ2-5; 10 positions agree with TRBD1. Specimen: blood. The source is a woman in her twenties or thirties in good health. The CDR3 protein is CASSRTGGEEQYF. In DNA form, the CDR3 reads TGTGCCAGCAGCAGGACAGGGGGGGAAGAGCAGTACTTC.